One and the same sample provided the 18 T cell receptor beta chains below, sequenced in a study of yellow fever vaccine responses in identical twins. TCRdb ran MiXCR on the RT-PCR reads and lists one entry per CDR3 protein. The sample lists about 18,000 distinct CDR3 sequences, under 80% occurring once. Sequences were derived from T cells from blood (PBMCs), unsorted or a sorted subset (not recorded which), sampled before or after yellow fever vaccination (not recorded which). These receptor sequences come from a young woman who received the yellow fever vaccine.

There are a few counts of this clonotype. CDR3 bases: TGTGCCAGCAGCAGGAACACTGAAGCTTTCTTT. This sequence encodes CASSRNTEAFF. The chain combines TRBV13 with TRBJ1-1; D is unresolved. Germline CDR1 reads PRHDT; CDR2 reads FYEKMQ (reference sequence). Trimming left V 5 bases short and J 1 base short, with 2 bases between. CDR3 size: 11 residues.

This chain connects TRBV12-3 or TRBV12-4 to TRBJ2-1; TRBD1 is a possible D gene (6 bases). CDR3 size: 13 residues. Deletions cut 7 bases from V and 6 bases from J, with 13 bases between. The CDR3 is CASNKQGGNEQFF. DNA of the CDR3: TGTGCCAGCAATAAACAGGGTGGCAATGAGCAGTTCTTC.

This clonotype turned up a few times. The V and J genes are TRBV11-2 and TRBJ1-6, with D unclear. The CDR3 sequence is 15 residues long. Germline lookup yields CDR1 SGHAT and CDR2 FQNNGV. The V gene lost 0 bases and the J gene lost 14 bases, with 17 bases spanning the gap. The CDR3 region is CASSLDAGLSKALHF. The CDR3 bases are TGTGCCAGCAGCTTAGATGCCGGACTTAGTAAGGCCCTCCACTTT.

In this sample, this clonotype is medium-sized. V usage is TRBV27 and J usage is TRBJ2-7; D might be TRBD1 (6 bases). This CDR3 region has 15 residues. Germline CDR1 is MNHEY and CDR2 is SMNVEV (reference sequence). Trimming removed 6 bases at V and 2 bases at J, with 17 bases between. The CDR3 here is CASSPLTTGTYEQYF. The CDR3 DNA follows: TGTGCCAGCAGCCCTCTAACCACAGGGACCTACGAGCAGTACTTC.

Only one count was recorded for this clonotype. V and J are TRBV7-6 and TRBJ1-1, with D maybe TRBD1 (5 bases). Germline-derived CDR1 and CDR2 are SGHVS and FNYEAQ. V shed 5 bases and J shed 1 base, with 11 bases lying between them. The CDR3 extends over 14 amino acids. The CDR3 loop reads CASSRDGTNTEAFF. CDR3 DNA: TGTGCCAGCAGCCGGGACGGAACGAACACTGAAGCTTTCTTT.

There are a few counts of this clonotype. The chain's CDR3 is CASSPRTGGTNEQFF. CDR3 DNA sequence: TGTGCCAGCTCACCACGGACTGGAGGGACTAATGAGCAGTTCTTC. The gene calls are TRBV18 and TRBJ2-1; possibly TRBD2 for D (6 bases). Trimming shortened V by 1 base and J by 7 bases, and 14 bases separated the two germline ends. The germline CDR1 and CDR2 sequences are KGHSH and LQKENI. The CDR3 runs 15 residues. The full variable domain, completed using reference TRBV18 and TRBJ2-1, is NAGVMQNPRHLVRRRGQEARLRCSPMKGHSHVYWYRQLPEEGLKFMVYLQKENIIDESGMPKERFSAEFPKEGPSILRIQQVVRGDSAAYFCASSPRTGGTNEQFFGPGTRLTVL.

The chain employs TRBV5-6 and TRBJ2-1; D gene uncertain. CDR3 size: 11 residues. V lost 0 bases to trimming and J lost 13 bases, with 8 bases between them. The germline gives CDR1 SGHDT, CDR2 YYEEEE. This CDR3 reads CASSLGPNQFF. The DNA of the CDR3 is TGTGCCAGCAGCTTGGGCCCCAATCAGTTCTTC.

This clonotype was counted a few times. V and J are TRBV24-1 and TRBJ1-2, with D perhaps matching TRBD1 (5 bases). Germline V lookup: CDR1 KGHDR, CDR2 SFDVKD. This CDR3 region has 14 residues. Trimming took 6 bases from V and 6 from J, leaving 16 bases between them. The CDR3 sequence: CATSSGPRGDGYTF. As DNA, the CDR3 is TGTGCCACCAGTTCCGGGCCGAGGGGCGATGGCTACACCTTC.

The V call is TRBV5-6, the J call TRBJ2-1; 9 bases line up with TRBD1. Losses at the gene ends were 6 bases for V and 8 bases for J; bases not matched to a gene: 9. The CDR3 has 14 amino acids. Germline values: CDR1 SGHDT, CDR2 YYEEEE. CDR3 residues: CASKAGQGLYEQFF. DNA for the CDR3: TGTGCCAGCAAGGCCGGACAGGGGTTGTATGAGCAGTTCTTC. Using reference TRBV5-6 and TRBJ2-1 for the parts outside the CDR3, the full variable domain is DAGVTQSPTHLIKTRGQQVTLRCSPKSGHDTVSWYQQALGQGPQFIFQYYEEEERQRGNFPDRFSGHQFPNYSSELNVNALLLGDSALYLCASKAGQGLYEQFFGPGTRLTVL.

The chain has TRBV20-1 and TRBJ2-3; 12 bases fit TRBD2. From germline, CDR1 is DFQATT and CDR2 SNEGSKA (reference sequence). The CDR3 length is 17 residues. The J segment lost 5 bases and the V segment lost 2 bases, leaving 11 bases of the junction unmatched. In nucleotides, the CDR3 is TGCAGTGCTAGATTTGTCGGACTAGCGGGATGGATAGATACGCAGTATTTT. It specifies CSARFVGLAGWIDTQYF.

The V gene is TRBV29-1, the J gene TRBJ1-1; D gene ambiguous. The V end lost 7 bases, the J end lost 2 bases, and 14 bases lay between the germline ends. CDR1 SQVTM and CDR2 ANQGSEA come from the germline V gene. The CDR3 runs to 13 residues. The DNA for the CDR3 is TGCAGCGACTGGACTCCCTTCAACACTGAAGCTTTCTTT. It encodes CSDWTPFNTEAFF.

The sample holds a few counts of this clonotype. The J gene is TRBJ2-1, the V gene TRBV11-3, with D possibly being TRBD1 or TRBD2 (6 bases each). V lost 8 bases to trimming and J lost 7 bases, with 21 bases between them. The CDR3 loop spans 15 amino acids. CDR1 and CDR2 from the germline V gene are SGHNT and YENEEA. The CDR3 sequence is CASSGASRIRNEQFF. DNA of the CDR3: TGTGCCAGCTCGGGGGCTAGCCGGATTAGGAATGAGCAGTTCTTC.

This clonotype was seen only a few times. This chain connects TRBV19 to TRBJ2-2; D unclear. Germline V gene lookup returns CDR1 LNHDA and CDR2 SQIVND (reference sequence). V lost 0 bases and J 1 base, leaving 3 bases between the germline ends. The CDR3 runs 14 residues. The CDR3 spells CASSIDRNTGELFF. The CDR3, as DNA: TGTGCCAGTAGTATAGATCGGAACACCGGGGAGCTGTTTTTT.

The V gene is TRBV29-1, the J gene TRBJ1-5; 9 nucleotides align to TRBD1. Per the germline V gene, CDR1 is SQVTM and CDR2 is ANQGSEA. Losses at the gene ends were 6 bases for V and 2 bases for J; bases not matched to a gene: 5. CDR3 length: 14 residues. The CDR3 region has the DNA TGCAGCGTAGAGACAGGGGGAGGCAATCAGCCCCAGCATTTT. Translated: CSVETGGGNQPQHF.

V is TRBV10-3 and J is TRBJ2-3, with 11 bases lining up with TRBD2. The CDR3 covers 14 residues. V lost 6 bases to trimming and J lost 4 bases; unmatched junction nucleotides: 3. Germline-derived CDR1 and CDR2 are ENHRY and SYGVKD. The CDR3 sequence is CAIRTSGVADTQYF. Written as DNA, the CDR3 is TGTGCCATCAGGACTAGCGGGGTAGCAGATACGCAGTATTTT.

This clonotype was observed a few times. The rearrangement uses TRBV5-1 and TRBJ1-1, with D possibly TRBD1 on 5 matching bases. The CDR3 covers 14 residues. Trimming removed 2 bases at V and 5 bases at J, with 13 bases between. Germline V lookup: CDR1 SGHRS, CDR2 YFSETQ. CDR3 sequence reads: CASSFEPGRTEAFF. DNA of the CDR3: TGCGCCAGCAGCTTCGAACCAGGGAGGACTGAAGCTTTCTTT. Looking up the rest from reference TRBV5-1 and TRBJ1-1 gives the full variable domain: KAGVTQTPRYLIKTRGQQVTLSCSPISGHRSVSWYQQTPGQGLQFLFEYFSETQRNKGNFPGRFSGRQFSNSRSEMNVSTLELGDSALYLCASSFEPGRTEAFFGQGTRLTVV.

This clonotype was counted only a few times. J is TRBJ1-2 and V is TRBV12-3 or TRBV12-4, with 7 positions matching TRBD1. V shed 6 bases, J shed 8 bases, and the junction held 15 bases outside the gene matches. The length of the CDR3 is 15 residues. CDR3 region: CASSYTGAYNGGYTF. The CDR3 nucleotides read TGTGCCAGCAGCTATACAGGGGCCTACAACGGGGGCTACACCTTC.

The V gene is TRBV29-1, the J gene TRBJ2-5; TRBD2 agrees at 8 bases. Germline trimming cut 2 bases from V and 4 bases from J; bases unmatched to any gene: 6. The CDR3 runs 14 residues. Germline CDR1 and CDR2: SQVTM and ANQGSEA. The CDR3 loop reads CSVERGGQLETQYF. As DNA, the CDR3 is TGCAGCGTTGAACGGGGGGGCCAACTAGAGACCCAGTACTTC.